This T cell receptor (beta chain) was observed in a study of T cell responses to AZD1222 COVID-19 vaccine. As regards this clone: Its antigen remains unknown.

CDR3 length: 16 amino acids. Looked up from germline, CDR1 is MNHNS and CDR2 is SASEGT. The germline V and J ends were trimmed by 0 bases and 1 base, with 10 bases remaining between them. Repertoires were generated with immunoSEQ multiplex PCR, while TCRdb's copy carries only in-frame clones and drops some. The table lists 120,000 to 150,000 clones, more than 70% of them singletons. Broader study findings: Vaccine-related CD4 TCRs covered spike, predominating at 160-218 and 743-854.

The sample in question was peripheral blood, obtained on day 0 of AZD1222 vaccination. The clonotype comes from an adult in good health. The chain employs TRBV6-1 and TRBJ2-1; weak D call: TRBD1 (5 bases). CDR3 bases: TGTGCCAGCAGTGAAGCGGGGCCGAGGTCCTACAATGAGCAGTTCTTC. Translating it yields CASSEAGPRSYNEQFF.